The clone carrying this TCR beta chain was seen a few times. Its antigen remains unidentified. The data were taken from a study of beta chain features in type 1 diabetes. General study points: Among all four CD4+ subsets, Type 1 diabetes patients had TCRB CDR3s that were moderately but significantly shorter.

The CDR3 is 15 amino acids. V trimming: 4 bases; J trimming: 1 base; junction bases outside the gene matches: 7. From germline, CDR1 is SGHRS and CDR2 YFSETQ. Expressed TCRB transcripts were sequenced because the isolated RNA had all been reverse transcribed beforehand. TCRdb's copy holds only in-frame clones and misses some; the assay was immunoSEQ multiplex PCR. The sample yields 150,000 to 200,000 clones, approximately 7.8% seen once. CD4+ naive, central memory, regulatory and stem cell-like memory cells were sorted via CD45RO/CCR7/CD25/CD127/CD95/CD27. The TCR originated in a middle-aged woman with type 1 diabetes. The chain recombines TRBV5-1 with TRBJ1-1; 7 bases align to TRBD1. The sequenced sample was central memory CD4+ T cells from blood. The CDR3 region has the DNA TGCGCCAGCAGCCCAACGGGACAGCGGAACACTGAAGCTTTCTTT. This encodes CASSPTGQRNTEAFF.